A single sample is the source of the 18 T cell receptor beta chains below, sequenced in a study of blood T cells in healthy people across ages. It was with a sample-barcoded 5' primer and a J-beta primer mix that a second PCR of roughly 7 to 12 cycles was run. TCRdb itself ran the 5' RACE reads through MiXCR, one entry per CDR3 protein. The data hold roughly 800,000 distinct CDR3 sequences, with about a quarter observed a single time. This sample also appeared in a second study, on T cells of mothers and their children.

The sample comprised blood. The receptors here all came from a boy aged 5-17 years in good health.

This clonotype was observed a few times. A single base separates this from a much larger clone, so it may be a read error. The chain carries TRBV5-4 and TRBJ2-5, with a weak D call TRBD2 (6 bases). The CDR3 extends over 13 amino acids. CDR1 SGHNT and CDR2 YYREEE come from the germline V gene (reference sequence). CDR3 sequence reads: CASSRDSQGTQYF. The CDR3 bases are TGTGCCAGCAGCCGGGACTCCCAAGGGACCCAGTACTTC.

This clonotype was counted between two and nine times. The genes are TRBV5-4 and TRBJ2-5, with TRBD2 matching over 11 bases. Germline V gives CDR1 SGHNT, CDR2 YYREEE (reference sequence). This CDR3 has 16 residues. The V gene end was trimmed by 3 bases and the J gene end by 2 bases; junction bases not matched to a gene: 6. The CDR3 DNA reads TGTGCCAGCAGCTCGAAGACTAGCGGGATTCAAGAGACCCAGTACTTC. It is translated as CASSSKTSGIQETQYF.

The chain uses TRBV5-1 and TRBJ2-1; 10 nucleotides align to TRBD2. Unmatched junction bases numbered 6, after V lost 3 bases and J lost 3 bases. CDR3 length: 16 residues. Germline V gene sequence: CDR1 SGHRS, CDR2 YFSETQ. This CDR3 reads CASSSDPSGGYNEQFF. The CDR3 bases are TGCGCCAGCAGCTCAGACCCTAGCGGGGGCTACAATGAGCAGTTCTTC.

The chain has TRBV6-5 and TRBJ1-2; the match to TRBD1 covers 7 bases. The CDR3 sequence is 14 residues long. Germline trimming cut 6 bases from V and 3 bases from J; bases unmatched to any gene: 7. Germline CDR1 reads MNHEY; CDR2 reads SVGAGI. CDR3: CASSSLGTDYGYTF. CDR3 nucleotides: TGTGCCAGCAGCTCACTCGGGACAGACTATGGCTACACCTTC.

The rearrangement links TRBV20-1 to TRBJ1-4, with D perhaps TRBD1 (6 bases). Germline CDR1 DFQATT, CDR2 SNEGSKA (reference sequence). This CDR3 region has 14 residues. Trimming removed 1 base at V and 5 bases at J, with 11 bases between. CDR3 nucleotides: TGCAGTGCTAGAGGAGCCGGGGGCAATGAAAAACTGTTTTTT. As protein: CSARGAGGNEKLFF.

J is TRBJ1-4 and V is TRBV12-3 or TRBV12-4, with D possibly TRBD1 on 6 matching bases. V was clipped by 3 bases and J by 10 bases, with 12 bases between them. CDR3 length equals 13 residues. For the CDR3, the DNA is TGTGCCAGCAGTTTGGGCAGGGGTGGAAAACTGTTTTTT. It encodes CASSLGRGGKLFF.

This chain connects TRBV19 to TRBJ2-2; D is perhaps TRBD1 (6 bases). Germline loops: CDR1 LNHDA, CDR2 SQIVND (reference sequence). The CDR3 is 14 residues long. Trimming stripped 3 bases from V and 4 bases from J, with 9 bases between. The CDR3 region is CASSIPQGTGELFF. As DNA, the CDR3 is TGTGCCAGTAGTATTCCACAGGGCACCGGGGAGCTGTTTTTT.

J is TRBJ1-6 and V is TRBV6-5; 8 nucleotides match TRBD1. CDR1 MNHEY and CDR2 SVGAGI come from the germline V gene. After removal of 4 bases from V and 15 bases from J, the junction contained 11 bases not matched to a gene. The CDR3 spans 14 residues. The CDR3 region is CASSSVQGARILHF. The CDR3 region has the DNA TGTGCCAGCAGTTCAGTCCAGGGGGCGAGGATCCTCCACTTT.

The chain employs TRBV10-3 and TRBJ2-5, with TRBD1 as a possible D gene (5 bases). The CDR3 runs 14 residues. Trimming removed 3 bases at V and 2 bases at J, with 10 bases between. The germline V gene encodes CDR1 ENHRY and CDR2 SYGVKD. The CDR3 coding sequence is TGTGCCATCAGTGATTGGACAACGCAAGAGACCCAGTACTTC. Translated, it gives CAISDWTTQETQYF.

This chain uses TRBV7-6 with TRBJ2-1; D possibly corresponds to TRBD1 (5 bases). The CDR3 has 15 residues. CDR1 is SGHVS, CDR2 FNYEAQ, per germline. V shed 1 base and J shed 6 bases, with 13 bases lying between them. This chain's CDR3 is CASSLGRFRVNEQFF. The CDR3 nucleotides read TGTGCCAGCAGCTTAGGAAGGTTCAGGGTCAATGAGCAGTTCTTC.

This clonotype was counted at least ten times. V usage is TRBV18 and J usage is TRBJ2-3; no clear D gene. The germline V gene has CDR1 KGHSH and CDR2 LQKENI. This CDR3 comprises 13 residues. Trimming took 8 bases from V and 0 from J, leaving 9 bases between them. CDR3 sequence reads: CASSPASTDTQYF. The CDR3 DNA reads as TGTGCCAGCAGCCCCGCGAGCACAGATACGCAGTATTTT.

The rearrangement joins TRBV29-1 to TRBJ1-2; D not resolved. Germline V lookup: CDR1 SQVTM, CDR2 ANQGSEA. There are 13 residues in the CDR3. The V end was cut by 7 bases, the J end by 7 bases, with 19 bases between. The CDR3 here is CSAGSEGPSGYTF. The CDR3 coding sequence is TGCAGCGCTGGGTCCGAAGGCCCTTCTGGCTACACCTTC.

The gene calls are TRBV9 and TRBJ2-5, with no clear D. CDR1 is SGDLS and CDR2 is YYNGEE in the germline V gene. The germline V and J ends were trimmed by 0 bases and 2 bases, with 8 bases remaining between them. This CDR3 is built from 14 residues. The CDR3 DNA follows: TGTGCCAGCAGCGTAGGGGTCAGACAAGAGACCCAGTACTTC. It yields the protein CASSVGVRQETQYF.

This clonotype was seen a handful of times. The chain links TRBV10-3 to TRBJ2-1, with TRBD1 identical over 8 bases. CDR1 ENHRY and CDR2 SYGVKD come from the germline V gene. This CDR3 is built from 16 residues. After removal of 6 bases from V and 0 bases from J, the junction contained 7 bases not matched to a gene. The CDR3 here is CAIRDRVGLSYNEQFF. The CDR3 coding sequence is TGTGCCATCAGGGACAGGGTAGGGCTCTCCTACAATGAGCAGTTCTTC.

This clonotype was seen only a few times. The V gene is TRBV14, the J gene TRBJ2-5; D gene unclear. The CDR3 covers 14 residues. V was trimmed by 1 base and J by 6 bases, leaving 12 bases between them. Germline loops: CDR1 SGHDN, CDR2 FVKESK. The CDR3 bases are TGTGCCAGCAGCCAAGTAGATGGTATGAAGACCCAGTACTTC. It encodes CASSQVDGMKTQYF.

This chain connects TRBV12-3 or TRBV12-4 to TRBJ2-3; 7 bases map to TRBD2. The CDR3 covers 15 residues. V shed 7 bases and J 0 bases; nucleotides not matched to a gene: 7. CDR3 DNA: TGTGCCAGCACCTTCCGGGGGGTTAGCACAGATACGCAGTATTTT. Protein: CASTFRGVSTDTQYF.

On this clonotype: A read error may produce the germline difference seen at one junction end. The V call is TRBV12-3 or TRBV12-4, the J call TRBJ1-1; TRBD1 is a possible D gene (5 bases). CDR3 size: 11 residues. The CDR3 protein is CASTQTGARAF. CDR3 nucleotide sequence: TGTGCCAGCACCCAAACCGGGGCCCGGGCCTTT.

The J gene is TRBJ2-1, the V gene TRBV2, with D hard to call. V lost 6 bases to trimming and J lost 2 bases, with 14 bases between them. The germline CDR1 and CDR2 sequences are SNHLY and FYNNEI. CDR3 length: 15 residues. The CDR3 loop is CASSRVSQTYNEQFF. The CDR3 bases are TGTGCCAGCAGCCGCGTCAGCCAAACCTACAATGAGCAGTTCTTC. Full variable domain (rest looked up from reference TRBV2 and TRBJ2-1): EPEVTQTPSHQVTQMGQEVILRCVPISNHLYFYWYRQILGQKVEFLVSFYNNEISEKSEIFDDQFSVERPDGSNFTLKIRSTKLEDSAMYFCASSRVSQTYNEQFFGPGTRLTVL.